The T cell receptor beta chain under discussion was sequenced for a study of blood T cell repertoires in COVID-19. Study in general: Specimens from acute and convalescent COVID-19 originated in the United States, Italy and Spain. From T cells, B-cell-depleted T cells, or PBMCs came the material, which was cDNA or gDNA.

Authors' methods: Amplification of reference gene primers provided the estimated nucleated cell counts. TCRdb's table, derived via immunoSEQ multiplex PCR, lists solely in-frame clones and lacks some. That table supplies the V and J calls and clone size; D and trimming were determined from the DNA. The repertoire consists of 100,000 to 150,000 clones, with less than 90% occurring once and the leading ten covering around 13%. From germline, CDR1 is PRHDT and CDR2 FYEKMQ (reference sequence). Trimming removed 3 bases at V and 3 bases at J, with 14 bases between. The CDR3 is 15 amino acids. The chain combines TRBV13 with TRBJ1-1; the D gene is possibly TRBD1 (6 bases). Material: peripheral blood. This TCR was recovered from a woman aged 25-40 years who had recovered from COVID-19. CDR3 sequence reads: CASSFLGRGDTEAFF. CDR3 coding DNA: TGTGCCAGCAGCTTCCTTGGCAGGGGAGACACTGAAGCTTTCTTT.